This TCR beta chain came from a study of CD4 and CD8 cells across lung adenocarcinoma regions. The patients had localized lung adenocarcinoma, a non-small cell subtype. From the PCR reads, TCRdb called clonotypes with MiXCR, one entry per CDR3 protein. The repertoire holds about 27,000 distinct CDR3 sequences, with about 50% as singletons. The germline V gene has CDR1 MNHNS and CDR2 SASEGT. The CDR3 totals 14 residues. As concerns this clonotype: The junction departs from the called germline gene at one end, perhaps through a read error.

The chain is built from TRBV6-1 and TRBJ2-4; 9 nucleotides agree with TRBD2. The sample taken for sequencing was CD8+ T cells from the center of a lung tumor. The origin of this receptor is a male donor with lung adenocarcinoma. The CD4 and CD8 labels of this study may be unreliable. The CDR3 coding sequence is TGTGCCAGCAGGGTGGCGGGAGGGAAAGACATTCAGTATTTC. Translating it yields CASRVAGGKDIQYF.